This T cell receptor (beta chain) originates from a study of T-cell memory formation after mild COVID-19 (dated by TCRdb to the early 2020s). Regarding the study in general: TCR sequence clusters from the two donors were found to be largely donor specific. The cohort was made up of two young adult volunteers, one female and one male, who were previously healthy. In a couple of donors, T-cell clones that expanded and contracted after mild COVID-19 were tracked by sequencing TCRalpha and TCRbeta repertoires over time. Paper-wide results and their limitations: Some responding clones were detected in pre-infection memory, suggesting pre-existing cross-reactive memory T cells joined the SARS-CoV-2 response. Whether the second-wave clones peaking on day 37 were SARS-CoV-2 specific was not confirmed. The study covered only a couple of mild cases, and larger cohorts including severe cases with pre-infection samples were considered necessary. Balanced CD4/CD8 phenotypes were observed for clones contracting from day 15 to 85, whereas a bias towards CD4+ was observed for a second wave of clones expanding from day 15 to 37. Contracting CD4+ clones appeared mostly in the CM and EM memory subsets, whereas CD8+ clones were enriched in EMRA.

TCRdb lists the instrument as Illumina NovaSeq 6000. cDNA libraries for TCRalpha and TCRbeta were prepared by 5'RACE using constant-segment primers, with sample barcodes and unique molecular identifiers added. Trizol reagent was used to extract RNA from every sample. Libraries were amplified in two PCR steps, with a second sample barcode and Illumina TruSeq adapters added in the second step. Sequencing of libraries was performed on an Illumina NovaSeq with 2 x 150 bp paired-end reads. As for the original processing: Demultiplexing of reads and collapsing into UMI-guided consensus sequences were performed with migec v1.2.7. Using mixcr v2.1.11, UMI consensuses were aligned to TRA and TRB V and J templates and then assembled into clonotypes. Expanded or contracted clonotypes were those called significant by both edgeR and NoisET, with noise models trained on biological replicates. For edgeR calls, a false discovery rate-adjusted p below 0.01 and a log2 fold-change threshold of 1 were applied. As an exploratory analysis of dynamics, max-normalized trajectories of the 1000 most abundant clonotypes were examined by PCA with hierarchical clustering. Each responding clone was given a CD4 or CD8 phenotype based on the CD4+ and CD8+ repertoires, which had been sequenced separately. TCRdb trimmed the raw reads at Q25, called clones with MiXCR and kept productive beta chains. Rows merge per CDR3 protein into single entries with the most common DNA and genes. The V and J calls and clone size are TCRdb's, not the authors'. The sample yields 310,000 or so distinct CDR3 sequences; 15% to 20% were counted once. Around a fifth of the sample belongs to the ten largest clones.

About this clonotype itself: It lacks a known antigen. No qualities accompany the bases; no much larger clone lies one base away.

Ficoll-Paque density gradient centrifugation was used to isolate PBMCs. Inclusive of the bounding cysteine and phenylalanine, the CDR3 is 14 residues long. Only the CDR3 DNA is retained, 42 bases long and in frame from the first base. CDR1 and CDR2 are read off the germline V gene as SGHTA and FQGNSA. Compared with germline, V lacks 5 bases and J lacks 12 bases; bases without a gene match: 7. The V and J segments used are TRBV7-2 and TRBJ2-1; a stretch of 13 junction bases matches TRBD2. The source material was PBMCs or a T cell subset sorted from them (not recorded which). This sequence was found in a man aged 18 to 29 who had mild COVID-19 (a few samples of this study predate the infection). The sample titles of this study are shuffled in the database, so cell type and time point are left out; the donor was told from shared clones. The DNA sequence reads TGTGCCAGCAGCATGACTAGCGGGGGGCGATGGCAGTTCTTC. It translates to CASSMTSGGRWQFF.